These 5 T cell receptor beta chains originate from one sample sequenced in a study of T cells in Graves' hyperthyroidism and ophthalmopathy. Amplification of TCR beta CDR3 regions used RNA as the template. HTBI primers drove first-round RT-PCR of the TCR CDR3. TCRdb redid the calling of the multiplex PCR reads with MiXCR, one entry per CDR3 protein. The sample contains almost 600,000 distinct CDR3 sequences, approximately 15% of which appear only once. Sequences were obtained from blood. The source is a young woman with Graves' hyperthyroidism that later progressed to Graves' ophthalmopathy.

On this clonotype: The CDR3 does not close with the conserved phenylalanine or tryptophan, likely indicating a read error. V gene TRBV3-1 combines with J gene TRBJ2-5; 9 bases are a match to TRBD2. Trimming took 7 bases from V and 2 from J; bases not matched to a gene: 5. Germline V CDR1 and CDR2: LGHDT, YNNKEL (reference sequence). This CDR3 is built from 14 residues. In DNA form, the CDR3 reads TGTGCCAGCACTAGCGGGGCGCTACAAGAGACCCAGTACTCC. This sequence encodes CASTSGALQETQYS.

This chain uses TRBV19 with TRBJ1-1; D unclear. Germline CDR1 reads LNHDA; CDR2 reads SQIVND (reference sequence). This CDR3 spans 14 amino acids. The V gene lost 2 bases and the J gene lost 6 bases, with 13 bases spanning the gap. In nucleotides, the CDR3 is TGTGCCAGTAGTATATTTCCGGAATCGGCTGAAGCTTTCTTT. Translation: CASSIFPESAEAFF.

At least ten counts were recorded for this clonotype. The rearrangement uses TRBV10-3 and TRBJ2-1; TRBD2 matches at 10 bases. Germline V CDR1 and CDR2: ENHRY, SYGVKD. The junction had 8 bases not matched to a gene; V was cut back by 2 bases and J by 7 bases. CDR3 length: 16 amino acids. CDR3 sequence reads: CAISEIAGGVGNEQFF. In DNA, the CDR3 is TGTGCCATCAGTGAGATAGCGGGAGGCGTGGGGAATGAGCAGTTCTTC.

This clonotype was seen repeatedly, ten times or more. The rearrangement uses TRBV27 and TRBJ1-2; 7 nucleotides line up with TRBD1. V was clipped by 2 bases and J by 4 bases; unmatched bases: 10. The CDR3 is 16 residues long. Germline-derived CDR1 and CDR2 are MNHEY and SMNVEV (reference sequence). CDR3 sequence: CASSLRGEGAPYGYTF. CDR3 in DNA: TGTGCCAGCAGTTTACGGGGGGAGGGGGCCCCCTATGGCTACACCTTC.

This clonotype appeared many times. The chain couples TRBV28 to TRBJ1-4; 8 bases match TRBD1. V trimming: 3 bases; J trimming: 4 bases; junction bases outside the gene matches: 13. Germline values: CDR1 MDHEN, CDR2 SYDVKM. This CDR3 has 18 amino acids. CDR3 nucleotides: TGTGCCAGCAGTTTCGGGCAGGGGGCCCTAGGGGGTAATGAAAAACTGTTTTTT. Its protein is CASSFGQGALGGNEKLFF. The full variable domain, its missing parts supplied by reference TRBV28 and TRBJ1-4, is DVKVTQSSRYLVKRTGEKVFLECVQDMDHENMFWYRQDPGLGLRLIYFSYDVKMKEKGDIPEGYSVSREKKERFSLILESASTNQTSMYLCASSFGQGALGGNEKLFFGSGTQLSVL.